This entry features one T cell receptor (beta chain) sequence. This clonotype was counted only a few times. Its antigen is currently not known. No much larger clone is present one base from it, and per-base qualities are unavailable. TCR beta CDR3 regions were amplified from RNA transcripts. The first round of RT-PCR for the TCR CDR3 was performed with the HTBI primer set and the Qiagen OneStep RT-PCR kit. Libraries were constructed in a second round of multiplex PCR, after which size selection and purification were carried out. Sequencing of the libraries was done on an Illumina HiSeq2000 using paired-end 100 bp reads. Under the source paper's analysis protocol: SOAPnuke was used to process the raw data, with reads discarded if the reads contained adapters or uncalled bases, had a mean Phred below 15, or lacked an exact constant-primer or identifier match. COPE v1.2.5 was used to merge high-quality paired reads, and clonotypes were defined as unique nucleotide sequences. MiTCR v1.1 was used to align the clonotypes against IMGT TRBV, TRBD and TRBJ reference segments. Analysis was restricted to V-J combinations with a frequency above 0.0001, which covered approximately 99% of repertoires. A TCS score was defined as the ratio of F50 (clonal expansion) to E x V (chaos), with BLOSUM62-based TCRdist applied between CDR3 peptides within each V-J. Welch's t-statistics and random forest reduced some 510 V-J features to 10 to 15, which were used in a naive Bayes classifier (R e1071). The raw public reads went through TCRdb reprocessing: fastp at Q25, MiXCR clone calling, in-frame beta chains kept. Every entry covers one CDR3 protein and lists the most common genes and DNA from its rows. It is TCRdb's table, rather than the study itself, that gives the V and J calls and clone size. The sample table shows some 690,000 distinct CDR3 sequences, and 17% are seen once. The ten largest clones take up around 15% of the sample.

This sample is part of a study of T cells in Graves' hyperthyroidism and ophthalmopathy (dated by TCRdb to between 2017 and 2020). Regarding the research as a whole: Peripheral blood was sampled at the time of initial diagnosis, prior to any treatment. To identify TCR V-J signatures that set the groups apart, the researchers used a discovery cohort of roughly 100 patients, made up of 40 to 45 with Graves' ophthalmopathy and 57 with stable Graves' hyperthyroidism. Whether ophthalmopathy could be predicted prospectively was tested in an independent validation cohort made up of under 20 hyperthyroidism patients plus 17 patients who later progressed to ophthalmopathy. For training and testing, the 100 patients in the discovery cohort were randomly divided in a 7:3 ratio. In addition, the study compared T-cell repertoires in thyroid tissue and in blood from 6 or 7 Graves' hyperthyroidism patients. Once sampling was done, hyperthyroidism patients were given methimazole at a starting dose of 30 mg daily, whereas ophthalmopathy patients were given high-dose intravenous methylprednisolone. The paper reports TCR Vbeta CDR3 sequencing of roughly 140 peripheral blood samples: around 45 ophthalmopathy, under 80 hyperthyroidism and around 17 progressor patients. Broad study findings and their caveats: Sample size was not statistically predetermined, and investigators were not blinded to group allocation. During validation, the model predicted progression to ophthalmopathy a median of roughly six months ahead of onset, with approximately 70% sensitivity and 72% to 80% specificity. In cross-validation, a model built on a 13 V-J signature told ophthalmopathy apart from stable hyperthyroidism with approximately 90% sensitivity and around 83% specificity, and in testing the same model reached 80%/75%. Blood samples also contained most of the expanded thyroid clonotypes (frequency above 0.001), which suggests that blood repertoires may reflect thyroid immune responses.

Stable Graves' hyperthyroidism was defined as no progression to ophthalmopathy during 18 months of follow-up. Hyperthyroidism patients were newly diagnosed, had a disease duration of under 2 months, and were aged 18 to 65 years. The study excluded patients with uncontrolled infections, other autoimmune diseases, pregnancy or lactation. Clinical symptoms, serum thyroxine and TRAb, thyroid ultrasound, and orbital computed tomography formed the basis for the diagnoses. PBMCs were isolated from about 9.2 ml of fresh peripheral blood by Ficoll-Paque density gradient centrifugation. Total RNA was extracted with Trizol reagent, and quality was checked on an Agilent 2100 Bioanalyzer. Its CDR3 holds 15 amino acids, cysteine through phenylalanine. The only DNA kept is the CDR3, 45 bases in frame from the first base. The germline V gene (reference sequence) yields GTSNPN for CDR1 and SVGIG for CDR2. V is cut back by 0 bases and J by 7 bases, with 7 bases in the junction unmatched.

The origin of this receptor is a man aged 50 or older with Graves' hyperthyroidism. The rearrangement combines TRBV30 with TRBJ2-1; a stretch of 9 junction bases matches TRBD2. The specimen was blood. The sequence in DNA is TGTGCCTGGAGTGTACTTGCGGGAGGGCCAAATGAGCAGTTCTTC. Its protein is CAWSVLAGGPNEQFF.